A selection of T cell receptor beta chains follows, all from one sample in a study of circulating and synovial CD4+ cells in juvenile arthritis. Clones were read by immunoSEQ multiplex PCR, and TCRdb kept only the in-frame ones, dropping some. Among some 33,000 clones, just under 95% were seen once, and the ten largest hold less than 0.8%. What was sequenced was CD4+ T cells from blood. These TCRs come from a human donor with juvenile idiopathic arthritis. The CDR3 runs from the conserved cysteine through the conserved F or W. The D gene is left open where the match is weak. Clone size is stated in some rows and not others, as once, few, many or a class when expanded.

cdr3_aa: CASSLPLAGGPDEQFF
cdr3_nt: TGTGCCAGCAGCCTGCCACTAGCGGGGGGGCCGGATGAGCAGTTCTTC
j_call: TRBJ2-1
d_call: TRBD2
clone_size: -
v_call: TRBV7-9

cdr3_aa: CASRRQDGYEQYF
cdr3_nt: TGTGCCAGTCGGAGACAGGACGGGTACGAGCAGTACTTC
j_call: TRBJ2-7
d_call: -
clone_size: -
v_call: TRBV27

cdr3_aa: CASSGLRPGQGSPDTQYF
cdr3_nt: TGTGCCAGCAGTGGGCTGAGACCGGGACAGGGATCCCCAGATACGCAGTATTTT
j_call: TRBJ2-3
d_call: TRBD1
clone_size: -
v_call: TRBV25-1

cdr3_aa: CASSRGQEAFF
cdr3_nt: TGTGCCAGCAGCAGGGGACAAGAAGCTTTCTTT
j_call: TRBJ1-1
d_call: -
clone_size: -
v_call: TRBV7-2

cdr3_aa: CASSPSGQGGTGELFF
cdr3_nt: TGTGCCAGCTCACCGTCGGGACAGGGCGGCACCGGGGAGCTGTTTTTT
j_call: TRBJ2-2
d_call: TRBD1
clone_size: -
v_call: TRBV18

cdr3_aa: CASSSAPRAEAFF
cdr3_nt: TGTGCCAGCTCATCCGCCCCTCGGGCTGAAGCTTTCTTT
j_call: TRBJ1-1
d_call: -
clone_size: -
v_call: TRBV18

cdr3_aa: CASSVDHSSYEQYF
cdr3_nt: TGTGCCAGCAGCGTAGATCACAGCTCCTACGAGCAGTACTTC
j_call: TRBJ2-7
d_call: -
clone_size: -
v_call: TRBV9

cdr3_aa: CATRTSGGRETQYF
cdr3_nt: TGTGCCACCCGGACTAGCGGGGGTCGAGAGACCCAGTACTTC
j_call: TRBJ2-5
d_call: TRBD2
clone_size: -
v_call: TRBV15

cdr3_aa: CASRPREVMNTEAFF
cdr3_nt: TGTGCCAGCAGGCCCCGTGAGGTCATGAACACTGAAGCTTTCTTT
j_call: TRBJ1-1
d_call: -
clone_size: -
v_call: TRBV6-5

cdr3_aa: CASSSGLTSQETQYF
cdr3_nt: TGTGCCAGCAGCTCGGGACTAACTTCCCAAGAGACCCAGTACTTC
j_call: TRBJ2-5
d_call: TRBD2
clone_size: -
v_call: TRBV7-3

cdr3_aa: CASSLRGSGAPSTDTQYF
cdr3_nt: TGTGCCAGCAGCTTGCGGGGCTCAGGGGCCCCCAGCACAGATACGCAGTATTTT
j_call: TRBJ2-3
d_call: -
clone_size: -
v_call: TRBV5-6

cdr3_aa: CASSKLTGMPQHF
cdr3_nt: TGTGCCAGCAGCAAATTAACAGGGATGCCCCAGCATTTT
j_call: TRBJ1-5
d_call: -
clone_size: -
v_call: TRBV7-9

cdr3_aa: CASKSSYNSPLHF
cdr3_nt: TGTGCCAGCAAGAGCTCCTATAATTCCCCCCTCCACTTT
j_call: TRBJ1-6
d_call: -
clone_size: -
v_call: TRBV6-6

cdr3_aa: CASRHTSGGPPRYF
cdr3_nt: TGTGCCAGCAGGCATACTAGCGGGGGGCCCCCCAGGTACTTC
j_call: TRBJ2-5
d_call: TRBD2
clone_size: -
v_call: TRBV6-6

cdr3_aa: CASSEATGYGYTF
cdr3_nt: TGTGCCAGCAGTGAAGCAACAGGGTATGGCTACACCTTC
j_call: TRBJ1-2
d_call: -
clone_size: -
v_call: TRBV6-1

cdr3_aa: CASSQVQTSGGGTQYF
cdr3_nt: TGTGCCAGCAGCCAAGTCCAGACCAGCGGGGGGGGTACGCAGTATTTT
j_call: TRBJ2-3
d_call: TRBD2
clone_size: -
v_call: TRBV4-2

cdr3_aa: CASSEGHSISYEQYF
cdr3_nt: TGTGCCAGCAGTGAAGGACACTCGATATCCTACGAGCAGTACTTC
j_call: TRBJ2-7
d_call: -
clone_size: -
v_call: TRBV6-1

cdr3_aa: CASSNHRGQPQHF
cdr3_nt: TGCGCCAGCAGCAATCACAGGGGACAGCCCCAGCATTTT
j_call: TRBJ1-5
d_call: TRBD1
clone_size: once
v_call: TRBV4-3

cdr3_aa: CASSLVGGNNQPQHF
cdr3_nt: TGTGCCAGCAGCTTAGTAGGGGGAAATAATCAGCCCCAGCATTTT
j_call: TRBJ1-5
d_call: -
clone_size: once
v_call: TRBV7-2

cdr3_aa: CASGGGLYSYEQYF
cdr3_nt: TGTGCCAGCGGGGGGGGGCTCTACTCCTACGAGCAGTACTTC
j_call: TRBJ2-7
d_call: -
clone_size: once
v_call: TRBV7-2

cdr3_aa: CASSLAQDRGVYEQYF
cdr3_nt: TGTGCCAGCAGCTTAGCGCAGGACAGGGGAGTCTACGAGCAGTACTTC
j_call: TRBJ2-7
d_call: TRBD1
clone_size: -
v_call: TRBV7-8

cdr3_aa: CASSKTGANSYEQYF
cdr3_nt: TGTGCCAGCAGCAAGACAGGGGCGAACTCCTACGAGCAGTACTTC
j_call: TRBJ2-7
d_call: TRBD1
clone_size: -
v_call: TRBV5-4

cdr3_aa: CASSLAGTGLHF
cdr3_nt: TGTGCCAGCAGTTTGGCCGGGACAGGACTCCACTTT
j_call: TRBJ1-6
d_call: TRBD1
clone_size: -
v_call: TRBV14

cdr3_aa: CASFRDNMNTEAFF
cdr3_nt: TGCGCCAGCTTCCGGGATAACATGAACACTGAAGCTTTCTTT
j_call: TRBJ1-1
d_call: -
clone_size: once
v_call: TRBV5-1

cdr3_aa: CASSLGGQGYEKLFF
cdr3_nt: TGTGCCAGCAGCTTAGGTGGACAGGGTTATGAAAAACTGTTTTTT
j_call: TRBJ1-4
d_call: TRBD1
clone_size: -
v_call: TRBV7-2

cdr3_aa: CASSQGSGGGYNEQFF
cdr3_nt: TGCGCCAGCAGCCAAGGGTCGGGGGGCGGGTACAATGAGCAGTTCTTC
j_call: TRBJ2-1
d_call: -
clone_size: -
v_call: TRBV4-1

cdr3_aa: CASSPDRIMNTEAFF
cdr3_nt: TGTGCCAGCAGCCCCGACAGGATCATGAACACTGAAGCTTTCTTT
j_call: TRBJ1-1
d_call: -
clone_size: once
v_call: TRBV6-5